This TCR beta chain was recovered during a study of vaccination and CD4 T cells after COVID-19 (dated by TCRdb to 2021 to 2024). Concerning the study at large: Convalescent patients had a positive SARS-CoV-2 result on nasal swab PCR, and of these patients, some ten had mild disease and one had severe disease. Participants received two doses of either the Pfizer-BioNTech BNT162b2 vaccine (n=8) or the Moderna mRNA-1273 vaccine (n=2). Post-COVID blood samples were collected from convalescent patients a median of around 100 days after diagnosis, with a range of roughly 35 to 180 days. Overlapping spike peptide pools from SARS-CoV-2 and from the common cold coronaviruses HCoV-NL63, HCoV-OC43 and HCoV-229E were used as culture stimuli. In roughly nine COVID-19 convalescent patients and a handful of infection-naive healthy vaccine recipients, the spike-specific CD4+ TCR repertoire before mRNA vaccination was compared with the repertoire after mRNA vaccination. Six males and four females were included in the convalescent cohort, with two Hispanic individuals, seven Caucasians, two Asians and one multiracial person represented. As controls, cultures received a CEFX viral epitope pool (the positive control), an HIV-1 Nef peptide pool (the negative control), or no peptide at all. Post-vaccine blood samples were taken a median of approximately 70 days after the second vaccine dose, with a range of roughly 13 to 250 days.

The study at large found these results: Relatively few convalescent patients were included in the study, and early timepoints after natural infection were not analyzed. The median count of SARS-CoV-2-reactive clonotypes went up from 20 to 25 after infection to roughly 38 after vaccination, although the change was not significant. In convalescent patients, nearly all vaccine-specific clones (304 of 307) were found to be mono-reactive for SARS-CoV-2 spike rather than cross-reactive with common cold coronaviruses. Among convalescent patients, a median about 87% of the SARS-CoV-2-reactive clones seen after vaccination appeared only after vaccination, which suggests priming specific to the vaccine.

The treatment or condition label, as the study defines it: roughly 10-day PBMC culture with coronavirus spike peptide pools or control peptides (ViraFEST assay). The ViraFEST assay, used in the study, expanded antigen-specific T cells with peptide pools and then identified the expanded clonotypes through TCR sequencing. The positive SARS-CoV-2 PCR tests of the convalescent patients were dated from March to December 2020, before the Alpha, Beta and Delta variants emerged in the United States. About 2 million PBMCs per well were cultured in IMDM with approximately 5% human AB serum and roughly 9.3 IU/ml IL-2, plus 10 ug/ml peptide pools. On days 3 and 7, half of the culture medium was replaced with fresh IL-2-containing medium. Once the cells had been in culture for around 10 days, the EasySep CD4+ T cell isolation kit was used to isolate CD4+ T cells by negative selection. Ficoll-Paque Plus gradient centrifugation was used to isolate PBMCs from whole blood, and the isolated PBMCs were then either used fresh or cryopreserved at -140C. In general, triplicate wells were set up for every culture condition.

For this clonotype: No antigen is known for it. Per-nucleotide qualities are absent, and no much larger clonotype sits a single base away.

Libraries were constructed by PCR. DNA from cultured CD4+ T cells was subjected to TCR sequencing with the Oncomine TCR Beta short-read assay at the Johns Hopkins FTIC core. The QIAamp micro DNA kit was used to extract genomic DNA from the cultured CD4+ T cells. Oncomine TCR Beta libraries from cultured CD4+ T cells were pooled with unique dual indexes and sequenced on an Illumina iSeq 100. The study's own analysis went as follows. Non-productive sequences were filtered out, and CDR3s that did not start with C, did not end with F or W, or were shorter than 7 amino acids were discarded. Antigen-specific clonotypes were identified using the MANAFEST web application through comparison of peptide-stimulated wells with reference and other culture wells. To be called positive, a clone needed an FDR below 0.05, an odds ratio above 5, and a productive frequency above 0.1% in at least two of three replicate wells. Clonotypes that were significantly expanded in both SARS-CoV-2 spike wells and at least one common cold coronavirus spike condition were defined as cross-reactive. CDR3 homology was assessed with Levenshtein distances (stringdist) and unrooted phylogenetic trees (ape) in R version 3.6.1. TCRdb handled the public reads itself, with Q25 trimming in fastp and clone calling in MiXCR, and kept productive beta chains. Identical CDR3 protein sequences are pooled into one entry, listed with their most common genes and DNA. The V and J calls, along with clone size, are taken from TCRdb and not from the paper's own processing. This sample gives over 10,000 distinct CDR3 sequences in total; 76% of them show up just once. The ten most abundant clones make up around 26% of the sample.

The sequenced sample was CD4+ T cells from blood, cultured in vitro. The origin of this receptor is a human donor who had recovered from COVID-19.

The nucleotides are TGTGCCAGCAGTTCTCGAAATCTAGCGTCTAAAACCGGGGAGCTGTTTTTT. This gives the protein CASSSRNLASKTGELFF. The V gene is TRBV7-6 and the J gene is TRBJ2-2; a weak D assignment points to TRBD2 (6 bases agree). Counted from cysteine to phenylalanine, this CDR3 has 17 amino acids. Of the read, only the CDR3 DNA is kept; its 51 bases are in frame from base 1. The germline V gene specifies SGHVS as CDR1 and FNYEAQ as CDR2. Cut back by 6 bases and 5 bases, the V and J ends lie 22 bases apart.